Included here is one T cell receptor beta chain sequence, with context. The junction shows a germline mismatch at one end, possibly a read error. The length of the CDR3 is 13 residues. The germline V gene encodes CDR1 SGHTA and CDR2 FQGNSA. Arm-PCR with iRepertoire HTBI primers amplified the CDR3 regions for these TCR beta libraries. In TCRdb, the multiplex PCR reads were re-called with MiXCR into one record per CDR3 protein. The sample holds some 400,000 distinct CDR3 sequences, approximately 15% seen once. Time point: newly diagnosed GD, antithyroid drugs for less than 3 months. Generation of the TCR library employed RNA extracted from PBMCs. The data were obtained in a study of regulatory T cells in long-lasting Graves disease. Separately, the same data were catalogued under a study of T cells in Graves' hyperthyroidism and ophthalmopathy.

The gene calls are TRBV7-2 and TRBJ1-1; tentative D call: TRBD1 (5 bases). This receptor was taken from a woman in her 30s with Graves disease. Specimen: peripheral blood mononuclear cells (PBMCs), collected at new diagnosis, from a patient treated with antithyroid drugs. The CDR3: CVSSLQENTEAFF. CDR3 in DNA: TGTGTCAGCAGCTTACAGGAGAACACTGAAGCTTTCTTT. Filled out from reference TRBV7-2 and TRBJ1-1, the complete variable domain reads GAGVSQSPSNKVTEKGKDVELRCDPISGHTALYWYRQSLGQGLEFLIYFQGNSAPDKSGLPSDRFSAERTGGSVSTLTIQRTQQEDSAVYLCVSSLQENTEAFFGQGTRLTVV.